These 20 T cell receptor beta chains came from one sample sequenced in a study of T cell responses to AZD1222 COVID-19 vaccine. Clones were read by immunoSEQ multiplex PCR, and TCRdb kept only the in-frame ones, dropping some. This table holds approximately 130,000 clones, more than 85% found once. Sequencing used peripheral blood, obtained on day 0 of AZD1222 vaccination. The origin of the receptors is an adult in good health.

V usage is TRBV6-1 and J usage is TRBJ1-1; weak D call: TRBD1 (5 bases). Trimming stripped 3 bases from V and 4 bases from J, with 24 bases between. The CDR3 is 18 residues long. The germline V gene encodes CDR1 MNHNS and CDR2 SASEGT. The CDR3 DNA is TGTGCCAGCAGTGATTTATTTGGGGCAACTCAAGGCGCCACTGAAGCTTTCTTT. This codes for CASSDLFGATQGATEAFF.

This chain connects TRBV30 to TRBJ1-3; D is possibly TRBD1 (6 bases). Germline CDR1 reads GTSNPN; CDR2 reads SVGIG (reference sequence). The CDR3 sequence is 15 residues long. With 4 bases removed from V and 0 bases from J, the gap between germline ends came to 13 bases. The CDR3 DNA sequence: TGTGCCTGGACCGTAGGGGGGACCTCTGGAAACACCATATATTTT. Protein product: CAWTVGGTSGNTIYF.

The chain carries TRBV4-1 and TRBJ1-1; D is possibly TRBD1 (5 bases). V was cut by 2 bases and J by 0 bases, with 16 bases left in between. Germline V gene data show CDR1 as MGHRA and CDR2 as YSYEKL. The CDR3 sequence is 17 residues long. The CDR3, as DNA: TGCGCCAGCAGCCAAATCGGGACCGGTACGTTGAACACTGAAGCTTTCTTT. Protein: CASSQIGTGTLNTEAFF.

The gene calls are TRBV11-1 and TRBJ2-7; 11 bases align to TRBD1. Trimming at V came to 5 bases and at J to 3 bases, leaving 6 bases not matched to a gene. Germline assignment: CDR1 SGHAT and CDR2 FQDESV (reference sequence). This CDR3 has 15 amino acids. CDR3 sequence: CASSPRTGGHYEQYF. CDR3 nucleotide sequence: TGTGCCAGCAGCCCTCGGACAGGGGGCCACTACGAGCAGTACTTC.

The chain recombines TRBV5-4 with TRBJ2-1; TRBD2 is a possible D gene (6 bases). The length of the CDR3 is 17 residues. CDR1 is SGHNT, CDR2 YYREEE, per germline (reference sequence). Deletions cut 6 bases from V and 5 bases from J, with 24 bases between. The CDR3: CASTDRARSSANNEQFF. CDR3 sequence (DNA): TGTGCCAGCACCGACAGAGCCAGGTCTAGCGCAAACAATGAGCAGTTCTTC.

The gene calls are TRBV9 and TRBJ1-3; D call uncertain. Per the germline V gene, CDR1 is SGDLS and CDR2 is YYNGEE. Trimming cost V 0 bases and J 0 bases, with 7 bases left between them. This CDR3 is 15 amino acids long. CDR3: CASSVGEVSGNTIYF. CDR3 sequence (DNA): TGTGCCAGCAGCGTAGGTGAGGTCTCTGGAAACACCATATATTTT. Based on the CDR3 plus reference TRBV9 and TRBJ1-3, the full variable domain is DSGVTQTPKHLITATGQRVTLRCSPRSGDLSVYWYQQSLDQGLQFLIQYYNGEERAKGNILERFSAQQFPDLHSELNLSSLELGDSALYFCASSVGEVSGNTIYFGEGSWLTVV.

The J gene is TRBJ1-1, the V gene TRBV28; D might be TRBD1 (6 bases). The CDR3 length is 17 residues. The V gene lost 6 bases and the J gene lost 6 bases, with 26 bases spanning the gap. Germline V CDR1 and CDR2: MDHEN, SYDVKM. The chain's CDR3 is CASRVAGGAGFGAEAFF. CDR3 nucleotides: TGTGCCAGCAGAGTAGCCGGGGGCGCAGGGTTTGGCGCTGAAGCTTTCTTT.

The CDR3: CASSPTRSSYNEQFF. The DNA for the CDR3 is TGTGCCAGCAGCCCAACTCGAAGCTCCTACAATGAGCAGTTCTTC. V and J are TRBV6-2 or TRBV6-3 and TRBJ2-1; D is unresolved. CDR1 MNHEY and CDR2 SVGEGT come from the germline V gene. Trimming removed 6 bases from V and 0 bases from J, with 12 bases in between. This CDR3 is 15 amino acids long.

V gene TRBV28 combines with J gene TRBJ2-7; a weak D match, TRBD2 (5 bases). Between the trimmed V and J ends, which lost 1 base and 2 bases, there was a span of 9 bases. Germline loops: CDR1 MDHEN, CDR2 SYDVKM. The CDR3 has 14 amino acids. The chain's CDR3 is CASSLSVGAYEQYF. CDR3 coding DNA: TGTGCCAGCAGTTTATCCGTCGGGGCCTACGAGCAGTACTTC.

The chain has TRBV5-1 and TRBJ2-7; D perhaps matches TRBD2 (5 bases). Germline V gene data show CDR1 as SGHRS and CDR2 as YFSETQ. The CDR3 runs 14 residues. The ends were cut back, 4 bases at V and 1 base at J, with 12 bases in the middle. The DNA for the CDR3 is TGCGCCAGCAGCCCCCGGGGTGGGTCCTACGAGCAGTACTTC. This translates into CASSPRGGSYEQYF.

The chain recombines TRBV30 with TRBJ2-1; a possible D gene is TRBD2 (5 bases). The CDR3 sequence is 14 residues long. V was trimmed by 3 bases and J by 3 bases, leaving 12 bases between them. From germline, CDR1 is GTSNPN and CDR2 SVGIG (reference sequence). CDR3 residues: CAWSSARGYNEQFF. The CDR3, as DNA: TGTGCCTGGAGCTCGGCACGGGGCTACAATGAGCAGTTCTTC.

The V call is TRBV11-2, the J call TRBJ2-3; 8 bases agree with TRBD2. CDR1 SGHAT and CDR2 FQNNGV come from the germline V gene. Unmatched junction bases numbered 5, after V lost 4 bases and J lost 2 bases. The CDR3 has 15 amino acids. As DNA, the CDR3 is TGTGCCAGCAGCTCCAAGCGGGAGCCCACAGATACGCAGTATTTT. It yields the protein CASSSKREPTDTQYF.

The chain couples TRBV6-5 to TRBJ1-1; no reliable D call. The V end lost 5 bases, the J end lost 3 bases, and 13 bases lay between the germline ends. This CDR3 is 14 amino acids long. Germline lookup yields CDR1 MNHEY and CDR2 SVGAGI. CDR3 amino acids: CASSSRFPDTEAFF. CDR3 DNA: TGTGCCAGCAGTAGCAGGTTTCCTGACACTGAAGCTTTCTTT.

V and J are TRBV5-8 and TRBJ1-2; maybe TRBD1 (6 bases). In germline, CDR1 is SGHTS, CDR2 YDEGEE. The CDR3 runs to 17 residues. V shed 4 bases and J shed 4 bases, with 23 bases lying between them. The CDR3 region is CASSHRTESILSYGYTF. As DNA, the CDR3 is TGTGCCAGCAGCCATCGGACAGAGAGCATTCTTAGCTATGGCTACACCTTC.

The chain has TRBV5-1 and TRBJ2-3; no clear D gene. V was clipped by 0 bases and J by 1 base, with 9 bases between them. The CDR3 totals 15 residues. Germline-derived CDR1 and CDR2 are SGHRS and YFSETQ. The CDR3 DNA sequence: TGCGCCAGCAGCTTGGGGACGTTTGGCACAGATACGCAGTATTTT. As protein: CASSLGTFGTDTQYF.

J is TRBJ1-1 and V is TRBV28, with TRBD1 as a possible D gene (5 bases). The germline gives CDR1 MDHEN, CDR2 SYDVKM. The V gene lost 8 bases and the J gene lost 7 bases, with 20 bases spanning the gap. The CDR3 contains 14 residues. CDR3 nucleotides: TGTGCCAGCTCTCTCGGCAGGGCCCGAGTTGAAGCTTTCTTT. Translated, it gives CASSLGRARVEAFF.

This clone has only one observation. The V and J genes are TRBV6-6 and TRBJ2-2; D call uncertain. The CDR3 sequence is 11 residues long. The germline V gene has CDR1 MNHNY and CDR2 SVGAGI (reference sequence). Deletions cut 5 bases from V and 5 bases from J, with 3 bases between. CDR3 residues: CASSRTGELFF. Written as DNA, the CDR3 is TGTGCCAGCAGTCGTACCGGGGAGCTGTTTTTT.

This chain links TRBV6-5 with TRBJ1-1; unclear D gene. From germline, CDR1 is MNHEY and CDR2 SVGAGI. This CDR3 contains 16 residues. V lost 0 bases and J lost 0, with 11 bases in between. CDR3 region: CASSYSGGTLNTEAFF. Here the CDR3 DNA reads TGTGCCAGCAGTTACTCCGGCGGAACCCTGAACACTGAAGCTTTCTTT.

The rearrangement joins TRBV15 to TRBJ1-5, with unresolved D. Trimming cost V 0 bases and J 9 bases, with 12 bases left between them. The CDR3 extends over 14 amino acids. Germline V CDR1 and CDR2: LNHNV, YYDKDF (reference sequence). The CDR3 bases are TGTGCCACCAGCAGAGATTCCGTCCTGGTGCCCCAGCATTTT. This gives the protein CATSRDSVLVPQHF.

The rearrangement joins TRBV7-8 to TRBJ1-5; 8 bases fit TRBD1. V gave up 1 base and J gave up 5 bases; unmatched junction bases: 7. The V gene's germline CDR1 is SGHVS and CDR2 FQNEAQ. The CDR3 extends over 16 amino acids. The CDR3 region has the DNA TGTGCCAGCAGCTTAGAGTCGGACAGGGCGGATCAGCCCCAGCATTTT. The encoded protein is CASSLESDRADQPQHF.